Following are 20 T cell receptor beta chains from one sample sequenced in a study of PD-L1 blockade in urothelial cancer. Profiling relied on immunoSEQ multiplex PCR, and the TCRdb table lists in-frame clones only, not all of them. Here the sample spans around 40,000 clones, 85% to 90% being singletons. The sequenced sample was PBMCs, obtained around atezolizumab (anti-PD-L1) treatment. These receptors originate from a man aged 55 to 70 with urothelial cancer.

The V and J genes are TRBV7-2 and TRBJ2-4; no clear D gene. V dropped 1 base and J dropped 0 bases, with 4 bases sitting between them. Germline values: CDR1 SGHTA, CDR2 FQGNSA. This CDR3 has 14 amino acids. The CDR3: CASSLDIAKNIQYF. The CDR3, as DNA: TGTGCCAGCAGCTTAGATATAGCCAAAAACATTCAGTACTTC.

The chain uses TRBV28 and TRBJ1-5, with no clear D. Germline values: CDR1 MDHEN, CDR2 SYDVKM. This CDR3 has 13 amino acids. V was trimmed by 3 bases and J by 11 bases, leaving 14 bases between them. The CDR3 is CASSLTRAAAQHF. The CDR3 DNA reads as TGTGCCAGCAGTTTGACGAGAGCAGCGGCCCAGCATTTT.

This clone was recorded only once. DNA of the CDR3: TGTGCCAGCAGTTACCGCACAGTTAAAAAAGGCAATGAGCAGTTCTTC. Translated: CASSYRTVKKGNEQFF. The chain uses TRBV6-5 and TRBJ2-1; no reliable D call. The CDR3 extends over 16 amino acids. Trimming removed 2 bases at V and 6 bases at J, with 17 bases between. Germline V lookup: CDR1 MNHEY, CDR2 SVGAGI.

The chain combines TRBV5-1 with TRBJ2-2; 12 nucleotides align to TRBD2. V lost 9 bases, J lost 6 bases, and 6 bases stayed unmatched. Germline V lookup: CDR1 SGHRS, CDR2 YFSETQ. The CDR3 runs 14 residues. The CDR3 coding sequence is TGCGCCACCGCGACTAGCGGGAGATCCGGGGAGCTGTTTTTT. This sequence encodes CATATSGRSGELFF.

J is TRBJ2-3 and V is TRBV28; possibly TRBD2 for D (5 bases). Germline V gene data show CDR1 as MDHEN and CDR2 as SYDVKM. V was clipped by 5 bases and J by 2 bases, with 14 bases between them. CDR3 length: 15 residues. DNA of the CDR3: TGTGCCAGCAGTGCCCCCGAGGGCCACACAGATACGCAGTATTTT. Translation gives CASSAPEGHTDTQYF.

V usage is TRBV18 and J usage is TRBJ2-3; 7 bases align to TRBD1. Germline trimming cut 2 bases from V and 11 bases from J; bases unmatched to any gene: 16. This CDR3 has 16 amino acids. CDR1 and CDR2 from the germline V gene are KGHSH and LQKENI. The CDR3 reads CASSPNRDRVGARQYF. CDR3 coding DNA: TGTGCCAGCTCACCAAACCGGGACAGAGTTGGAGCCAGGCAGTATTTT.

V is TRBV19 and J is TRBJ2-2, with 8 bases matching TRBD2. V dropped 7 bases and J dropped 0; count of bases not matched to a gene: 4. CDR3 length equals 15 residues. CDR1 and CDR2 (germline): LNHDA, SQIVND (reference sequence). CDR3 protein: CASITAGANTGELFF. CDR3 nucleotides: TGTGCCAGTATCACAGCGGGGGCGAACACCGGGGAGCTGTTTTTT.

The rearrangement joins TRBV7-2 to TRBJ2-7; TRBD2 aligns across 10 bases. The CDR3 totals 13 residues. V gave up 3 bases and J gave up 7 bases; unmatched junction bases: 3. Germline lookup yields CDR1 SGHTA and CDR2 FQGNSA. The CDR3 region has the DNA TGTGCCAGCAGCTTTAAAGCGGGGGGGGAGCAGTACTTC. It encodes CASSFKAGGEQYF.

The V gene is TRBV7-9, the J gene TRBJ2-7, with 12 bases that match TRBD1. Germline assignment: CDR1 SEHNR and CDR2 FQNEAQ (reference sequence). This CDR3 contains 13 residues. Unmatched junction bases numbered 3, after V lost 4 bases and J lost 8 bases. Here the CDR3 reads CASSSGQGAKQYF. Here the CDR3 DNA reads TGTGCCAGCAGCTCGGGACAGGGGGCAAAGCAGTACTTC.

J is TRBJ2-1 and V is TRBV18; 8 bases align to TRBD2. V trimming: 2 bases; J trimming: 5 bases; junction bases outside the gene matches: 5. In germline, CDR1 is KGHSH, CDR2 LQKENI. The CDR3 runs to 15 residues. The CDR3 reads CASSPWRSGNNEQFF. The CDR3 DNA follows: TGTGCCAGCTCACCATGGCGTAGCGGGAACAATGAGCAGTTCTTC.

In nucleotides, the CDR3 is TGTGCCAGCCAGGACAGGGCAGGCCCTGAAGCTTTCTTT. Translated, it gives CASQDRAGPEAFF. The chain couples TRBV21-1 to TRBJ1-1; the table assigns TRBD1, which was not confirmed against the DNA. TRBV21-1 is a listed pseudogene. The CDR3 has 13 residues.

This clone showed up just once. The CDR3 protein is CASSLMDSLAEQYF. The DNA of the CDR3 is TGCGCCAGCAGCTTGATGGACAGCCTCGCGGAGCAGTACTTC. The chain carries TRBV5-1 and TRBJ2-7, with D possibly matching TRBD1 (6 bases). V was clipped by 1 base and J by 7 bases, with 15 bases between them. Germline CDR1 is SGHRS and CDR2 is YFSETQ. The CDR3 totals 14 residues.

This clone is a singleton in its sample. The chain uses TRBV4-1 and TRBJ2-1; 13 bases line up with TRBD2. This CDR3 spans 16 amino acids. V gave up 4 bases and J gave up 7 bases; unmatched junction bases: 7. The germline V gene encodes CDR1 MGHRA and CDR2 YSYEKL. The CDR3 loop reads CASSPWTSGSENEQFF. The DNA of the CDR3 is TGCGCCAGCAGCCCCTGGACTAGCGGGAGTGAGAATGAGCAGTTCTTC.

This sequence joins TRBV10-1 and TRBJ1-5; 8 bases are a match to TRBD1. V shed 6 bases, J shed 4 bases, and the junction held 2 bases outside the gene matches. In germline, CDR1 is WNHNN, CDR2 SYGVQD (reference sequence). The CDR3 sequence is 13 residues long. The CDR3 DNA sequence: TGCGCCAGCAGCTGGACAGGGAATCAGCCCCAGCATTTT. This gives the protein CASSWTGNQPQHF.

This clone was seen only once. The rearrangement joins TRBV5-1 to TRBJ2-1; TRBD2 agrees at 8 bases. The CDR3 extends over 16 amino acids. Trimming removed 0 bases from V and 7 bases from J; junction bases left unmatched: 9. The germline CDR1 and CDR2 sequences are SGHRS and YFSETQ. The CDR3 region is CASSLGEPAGVNEQFF. The CDR3 nucleotides read TGCGCCAGCAGCTTGGGGGAGCCAGCGGGGGTGAATGAGCAGTTCTTC.

The chain recombines TRBV19 with TRBJ1-1; D is unclear. This CDR3 is built from 13 residues. V was pared by 3 bases and J by 4 bases, with 9 bases between. Germline V gives CDR1 LNHDA, CDR2 SQIVND (reference sequence). DNA of the CDR3: TGTGCCAGTAGTATGAGGGAGGGCACTGAAGCTTTCTTT. It specifies CASSMREGTEAFF. Full variable domain (outside the CDR3, taken from reference TRBV19 and TRBJ1-1): DGGITQSPKYLFRKEGQNVTLSCEQNLNHDAMYWYRQDPGQGLRLIYYSQIVNDFQKGDIAEGYSVSREKKESFPLTVTSAQKNPTAFYLCASSMREGTEAFFGQGTRLTVV.

This sequence joins TRBV7-8 and TRBJ2-3; 7 bases line up with TRBD2. CDR1 and CDR2 (germline): SGHVS, FQNEAQ. After removal of 2 bases from V and 5 bases from J, the junction contained 13 bases not matched to a gene. There are 17 residues in the CDR3. The CDR3 loop is CASSLNLGGSSLDTQYF. CDR3 sequence (DNA): TGTGCCAGCAGCTTAAACCTCGGCGGGAGTTCGTTAGATACGCAGTATTTT. The whole variable domain, filled in from reference TRBV7-8 and TRBJ2-3, reads GAGVSQSPRYKVAKRGQDVALRCDPISGHVSLFWYQQALGQGPEFLTYFQNEAQLDKSGLPSDRFFAERPEGSVSTLKIQRTQQEDSAVYLCASSLNLGGSSLDTQYFGPGTRLTVL.

CDR3 loop: CASSQDKGQGSYEQYF. Here the CDR3 DNA reads TGTGCCAGCAGCCAAGATAAGGGACAGGGATCCTACGAGCAGTACTTC. This sequence joins TRBV4-2 and TRBJ2-7; 9 nucleotides match TRBD1. Losses at the gene ends were 0 bases for V and 1 base for J; bases not matched to a gene: 4. Germline V CDR1 and CDR2: LGHNA, YNFKEQ. The CDR3 covers 16 residues.

The chain carries TRBV28 and TRBJ2-7; D gene unclear. The V and J ends lost 4 bases and 0 bases respectively, with 16 bases between them. CDR1 and CDR2 from the germline V gene are MDHEN and SYDVKM. The CDR3 sequence is 16 residues long. CDR3 bases: TGTGCCAGCAGTTCGGCTAGTAGTGAGGTCTCCTACGAGCAGTACTTC. It specifies CASSSASSEVSYEQYF.

The gene calls are TRBV13 and TRBJ2-6; TRBD2 might be the D (6 bases). Trimming pared 2 bases from V and 2 bases from J, leaving 22 bases between. Per germline, CDR1 PRHDT and CDR2 FYEKMQ (reference sequence). The CDR3 extends over 20 amino acids. DNA for the CDR3: TGTGCCAGCAGCTTATTTTACTGGGGCGGGACGGTTCCTGGGGCCAACGTCCTGACTTTC. Translation gives CASSLFYWGGTVPGANVLTF.